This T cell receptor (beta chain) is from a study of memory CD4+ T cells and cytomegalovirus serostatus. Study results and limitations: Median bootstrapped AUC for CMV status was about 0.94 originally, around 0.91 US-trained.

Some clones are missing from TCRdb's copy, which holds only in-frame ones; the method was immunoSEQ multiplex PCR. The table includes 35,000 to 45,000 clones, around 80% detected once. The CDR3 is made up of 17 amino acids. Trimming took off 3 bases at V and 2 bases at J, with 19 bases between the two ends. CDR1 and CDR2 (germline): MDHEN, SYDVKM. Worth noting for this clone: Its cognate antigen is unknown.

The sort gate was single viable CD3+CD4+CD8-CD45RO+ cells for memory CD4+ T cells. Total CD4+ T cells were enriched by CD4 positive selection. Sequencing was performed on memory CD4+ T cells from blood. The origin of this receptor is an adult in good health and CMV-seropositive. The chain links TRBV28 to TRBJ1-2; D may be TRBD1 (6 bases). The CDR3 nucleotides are TGTGCCAGCAGTTTTCGTAGGGGGGGGAATAGAAACTATGGCTACACCTTC. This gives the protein CASSFRRGGNRNYGYTF.